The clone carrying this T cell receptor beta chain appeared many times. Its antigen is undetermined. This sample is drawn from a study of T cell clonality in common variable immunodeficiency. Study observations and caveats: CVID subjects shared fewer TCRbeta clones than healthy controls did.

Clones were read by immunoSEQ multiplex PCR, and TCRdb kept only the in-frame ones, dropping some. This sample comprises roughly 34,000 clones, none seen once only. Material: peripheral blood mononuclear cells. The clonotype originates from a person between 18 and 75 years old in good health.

The CDR3 here is CASSLSRGNYGYTF. The CDR3 DNA, read in part, is TGTGCCAGCAGTCTCTCCAGAGGCAACTATGGC. The V gene is TRBV12-3 or TRBV12-4, the J gene TRBJ1-2, with D hard to call. The read falls 3 residues short of the CDR3 end, and the missing part is taken from the germline J gene. Trimming removed 5 bases from V and 2 bases from J, with 12 bases in between. The CDR3 has 14 residues.